This T cell receptor (beta chain) emerged from a study of blood T cell repertoires in COVID-19 (dated by TCRdb to the early 2020s). Regarding the research as a whole: Samples from collaborators originated in the United States, Italy and Spain and spanned both the acute and convalescent phases of COVID-19. The material from the prospective study consisted of cDNA or gDNA derived from T cells, B-cell-depleted T cells, or PBMCs. Subjects who had been exposed to COVID-19, were actively infected with it, or had recovered from it provided the deeply sampled blood TCRbeta repertoires that made up the dataset. The repertoires were released in a freely available public database intended as a resource for research on the immune response to SARS-CoV-2. The samples were drawn from the first 160 participants of the ongoing ImmuneRACE study and from 1,254 subjects provided by 6 global collaborators. Sample metadata almost always included a de-identified subject ID, COVID-19 status, age in years and sex. Where HLA class I and class II types were available, the types were taken from metadata supplied by the sample provider, not from assay-based typing. Paper-wide results and their limitations: The quantity of clinical and demographic metadata differed by source and by participant and was supplied without curation.

From V the trimming removes 6 bases and from J it removes 4 bases, while the gene matches leave 5 bases of the junction unaccounted for. Including cysteine and phenylalanine, the CDR3 has 12 amino acids. Just CDR3 DNA is preserved here, 36 bases in frame from base 1. CDR1 and CDR2 are drawn from the germline V gene (reference sequence): GTSNPN, SVGIG. Whole blood was collected in K2EDTA tubes by collaborating institutions according to the institutions' own protocols. For TCRbeta analysis, collaborators shipped samples as frozen whole blood, isolated PBMCs, or DNA extracted from either of those sample types. About this clone itself: The antigen it recognizes is unknown. No qualities accompany the bases; no much larger clone lies one base away.

The immunoSEQ Assay, a bias-controlled multiplex PCR, was used to amplify TCRbeta CDR3 regions from genomic DNA. As for the original processing: Within the assay, amplification of reference gene primers was used to estimate how many nucleated cells each sample contained. Sequence reads were collapsed and filtered to measure the absolute abundance of every unique TCRbeta CDR3 rearrangement. For each sample, productive Simpson clonality was calculated by taking the square root of Simpson's diversity index across productive rearrangements. TCRdb holds this immuneACCESS table with in-frame rearrangements only. Some clones are missing; in checked studies, unresolved V genes explain under half, and the rest has no known cause. V and J calls and clone size come straight from that table; D and trimming were deduced from the DNA. Counted in this sample were more than 95,000 clones; about 87% of them appeared once. The ten top clones hold 10% to 15% of the sample.

Sequences were obtained from peripheral blood. The sequence was collected from a human donor in a cohort sampled during active or convalescent COVID-19. The rearrangement combines TRBV30 with TRBJ1-2; 7 bases in between match TRBD1. The CDR3 corresponds to CACDRDPYGYTF. The sequenced DNA is TGTGCCTGCGACAGGGATCCCTATGGCTACACCTTC.